These T cell receptor beta chains were read from a single sample in a study of blood T cells in healthy people across ages. TCRdb independently ran MiXCR on the 5' RACE reads; one entry per CDR3 protein. The top ten hold 6.5% to 8.5% of the sample, which has about 1.4 million distinct CDR3 sequences, roughly 64% seen once. The specimen was blood. These receptors originate from a young man in good health. Each CDR3 is given with its conserved first and last residue. A D gene is named only where the DNA matches it firmly. Where a row states a size, it is once, few, many or the class of an expanded clone; other rows omit it.

- | TRBJ2-1 | TRBV11-2 | - | TGTGCCAGCAGCTTAGATCTGGACAGTGGAAACTACAATGAGCAGTTCTTC | CASSLDLDSGNYNEQFF
few | TRBJ2-4 | TRBV29-1 | - | TGCAGCGTTGCCCAGGGAGTGCGCGCCAAAAACATTCAGTACTTC | CSVAQGVRAKNIQYF
few | TRBJ2-1 | TRBV12-3/TRBV12-4 | TRBD2 | TGTGCCAGCAGGGGAATTATCGGGACTACCCTCAATGAGCAGTTCTTC | CASRGIIGTTLNEQFF
- | TRBJ2-5 | TRBV12-3/TRBV12-4 | TRBD2 | TGTGCCAGCAGTTCCGGGACTAGCGGGGGGGCAAACCAAGAGACCCAGTACTTC | CASSSGTSGGANQETQYF
- | TRBJ2-1 | TRBV11-2 | - | TGTGCCAGCAGCTTGGGGGGGCCTGACAATGAGCAGTTCTTC | CASSLGGPDNEQFF
- | TRBJ2-1 | TRBV6-5 | TRBD2 | TGTGCCAGCAGTTACTCACCCGGACTAGCGGAACCATTCGACAATGAGCAGTTCTTC | CASSYSPGLAEPFDNEQFF
- | TRBJ2-7 | TRBV12-5 | - | TGTGCTAGAGGGGGGAGTCAGTATTCCAGCTCCTACGAGCAGTACTTC | CARGGSQYSSSYEQYF
- | TRBJ1-2 | TRBV27 | - | TGTGCCAGCAGTCACAGACAAGGGAGCGTCTATGGCTACACCTTC | CASSHRQGSVYGYTF
- | TRBJ1-6 | TRBV20-1 | - | TGCAGTGCTAGAGGCAGGGTTGATTCACCCCTCCACTTT | CSARGRVDSPLHF
- | TRBJ2-7 | TRBV20-1 | TRBD2 | TGCAGTGCTAGAGCCTATAGCGGGACAACCTACGAGCAGTACTTC | CSARAYSGTTYEQYF
- | TRBJ2-1 | TRBV5-5 | - | TGTGCTAGCAGCTTGGAGATGGCTAACAATGAGCAGTTCTTC | CASSLEMANNEQFF
- | TRBJ2-1 | TRBV7-6 | TRBD2 | TGTGCCAGCAGCATCTTTCTAGCGGGGGACTACAATGAGCAGTTCTTC | CASSIFLAGDYNEQFF
- | TRBJ1-4 | TRBV7-9 | - | TGTGCCAGCTCCTTACGTGGTGAGGAAAAACTGTTTTTT | CASSLRGEEKLFF
- | TRBJ1-5 | TRBV20-1 | - | TGCAGTGCCCCTGCCACAGGCGAAAAATATTATAGCAATCAGCCCCAGCATTTT | CSAPATGEKYYSNQPQHF
- | TRBJ2-7 | TRBV5-6 | - | TGTGCCAGCAGCTTGGAGGTGGGGACTCAGGGGAGGGACTACGAGCAGTACTTC | CASSLEVGTQGRDYEQYF
- | TRBJ2-7 | TRBV20-1 | - | TGCAGTGCTCGTAAAATTTCCGGGGGCATCGACTACGAGCAGTACTTC | CSARKISGGIDYEQYF
- | TRBJ1-2 | TRBV2 | TRBD1 | TGTGCCAGCAGTGAAATACAGGGGGGTTCTAACTATGGCTACACCTTC | CASSEIQGGSNYGYTF
- | TRBJ2-2 | TRBV2 | - | TGTGCCAGCAGTGAATCCCAAGGCACCGGGGAGCTGTTTTTT | CASSESQGTGELFF
- | TRBJ1-2 | TRBV10-2 | - | TGCGCCAGCAGTGACGGGGTCACCTATGGCTACACCTTC | CASSDGVTYGYTF
few | TRBJ2-1 | TRBV27 | TRBD1 | TGTGCCAGCAGTTCCGGGACAGACATCTACAATGAGCAGTTCTTC | CASSSGTDIYNEQFF
- | TRBJ2-3 | TRBV6-6 | - | TGTGCCAGCAGTTATAGGCAGCTCACAGATACGCAGTATTTT | CASSYRQLTDTQYF
- | TRBJ1-1 | TRBV6-5 | TRBD1 | TGTGCCAGCAGAACGACAGGGTCTGAAGCTTTCTTT | CASRTTGSEAFF
- | TRBJ1-2 | TRBV24-1 | - | TGTGCCACCAGTGACCGCGACAGGAAATCCTATGGCTACACCTTC | CATSDRDRKSYGYTF
- | TRBJ1-1 | TRBV20-1 | - | TGCAGTGCCCCGGTCCAACTAATGAACACTGAAGCTTTCTTT | CSAPVQLMNTEAFF
- | TRBJ1-5 | TRBV12-3/TRBV12-4 | - | TGTGCCAGCAGTCCCGGGACTGTAAGCCAGCCCCAGCATTTT | CASSPGTVSQPQHF
- | TRBJ2-1 | TRBV20-1 | TRBD2 | TGCAGTGCTAGAGAGCTAGCGGGAGGCAATGAGCAGTTCTTC | CSARELAGGNEQFF
- | TRBJ2-1 | TRBV5-6 | - | TGTGCCAGCAGCGTGTACAGGGCCTACAATGAGCAGTTCTTC | CASSVYRAYNEQFF
- | TRBJ1-2 | TRBV29-1 | TRBD1 | TGCAGCGTTGAAGAAATGCCCGACAGGGGGGATGGCTACACCTTC | CSVEEMPDRGDGYTF
- | TRBJ2-3 | TRBV11-2 | TRBD2 | TGTGCCAGCAGCTCTATTCATACATATGGGAGCGGGAACCCACACGCAGATACGCAGTATTTT | CASSSIHTYGSGNPHADTQYF
- | TRBJ2-7 | TRBV27 | - | TGTGCCAGCAGTCTTACAGGGTACTGGACCTACGAGCAGTACTTC | CASSLTGYWTYEQYF
- | TRBJ1-5 | TRBV20-1 | - | TGCAGTGCTAGTGGGGGAGAGCTTCTTTGGCCCCAGCATTTT | CSASGGELLWPQHF
- | TRBJ2-6 | TRBV7-2 | - | TGTGCCAGCAGCTTTCAACCGAGGAGGTCTGGGGCCAACGTCCTGACTTTC | CASSFQPRRSGANVLTF
- | TRBJ2-7 | TRBV27 | - | TGTGCCAGCAGTCCAAGGACTCTTATCTCCTACGAGCAGTACTTC | CASSPRTLISYEQYF
few | TRBJ2-4 | TRBV4-1 | - | TGCGCCAGCAGCCCTACAGTAGTAGCCAAAAACATTCAGTACTTC | CASSPTVVAKNIQYF
few | TRBJ2-6 | TRBV29-1 | - | TGCAGCGTTGAAGATTGGAGCTCTGGGGCCAACGTCCTGACTTTC | CSVEDWSSGANVLTF
- | TRBJ1-2 | TRBV20-1 | - | TGCAGCTCTAGCCCCTGGACCTATGGCTACACCTTC | CSSSPWTYGYTF
- | TRBJ2-1 | TRBV29-1 | TRBD1 | TGCAGCGTTGAAGACTTAACGACAGGGTCCTACAATGAGCAGTTCTTC | CSVEDLTTGSYNEQFF
few | TRBJ2-7 | TRBV27 | TRBD1 | TGTGCCAGCAGACAGGGGGGCTCCTACGAGCAGTACTTC | CASRQGGSYEQYF
- | TRBJ2-1 | TRBV3-1 | - | TGTGCCAGCAGCTATTCGTTAGAGGACAATGAGCAGTTCTTC | CASSYSLEDNEQFF
- | TRBJ2-3 | TRBV6-5 | - | TGTGCCAGCAGAAGACTAGGCACAGATACGCAGTATTTT | CASRRLGTDTQYF
- | TRBJ2-7 | TRBV6-5 | TRBD1 | TGTGCCAGCACCAGGGGGTTGGAGAGCTCCTACGAGCAGTACTTC | CASTRGLESSYEQYF
few | TRBJ1-1 | TRBV27 | - | TGTGCCAGCAGTTTATGGGGAGAGGGGATGAACACTGAAGCTTTCTTT | CASSLWGEGMNTEAFF
few | TRBJ2-3 | TRBV30 | TRBD1 | TGTGCCTGGAGTGTACGGAACAGGGGTGTCGTTACGCAGTATTTT | CAWSVRNRGVVTQYF
- | TRBJ2-7 | TRBV30 | - | TGTGCCTGGGGAGGGGACAGCTCCTACGAGCAGTACTTC | CAWGGDSSYEQYF
- | TRBJ2-3 | TRBV20-1 | TRBD2 | TGCAGTGGTATGACTAGCAAGGATACGCAGTATTTT | CSGMTSKDTQYF